This T cell receptor (beta chain) was captured by sequencing in a study of T cell repertoires in ileal Crohn's disease. Background on the study: At postoperative colonoscopy, neoterminal ileum biopsies were taken as M6.

TCRdb's table, derived via immunoSEQ multiplex PCR, lists solely in-frame clones and lacks some. The data show about 16,000 clones, around 70% seen once. The V end lost 5 bases, the J end lost 3 bases, and 13 bases lay between the germline ends. Germline V gives CDR1 MNHEY, CDR2 SMNVEV (reference sequence). The CDR3 runs to 14 residues. Documented time point: neoterminal ileum biopsy at postoperative endoscopy, about 6 months after surgery. Sequencing used ileal tissue. This TCR derives from an adult with Crohn's disease. The genes are TRBV27 and TRBJ1-1; no firm D call. This chain's CDR3 is CASSLDTKYTEAFF. The DNA for the CDR3 is TGTGCCAGCAGTCTCGACACGAAATACACTGAAGCTTTCTTT.